A single sample is the source of the 5 T cell receptor beta chains below, sequenced in a study of blood T cell repertoires in COVID-19. The method was immunoSEQ multiplex PCR; TCRdb's version includes in-frame clones alone and lacks a portion of them. The sample lists around 230,000 clones, 85% occurring once. The sample was peripheral blood. The origin of the receptors is a man between 45 and 60 years old with COVID-19, enrolled during active disease.

V and J are TRBV18 and TRBJ2-1; 10 nucleotides align to TRBD1. The V and J ends lost 5 bases and 7 bases, in that order; junction bases with no gene match: 8. This CDR3 is 15 amino acids long. The V gene's germline CDR1 is KGHSH and CDR2 LQKENI. The CDR3 reads CASSSMTGGGNEQFF. The CDR3 DNA is TGTGCCAGCTCATCAATGACAGGGGGCGGGAATGAGCAGTTCTTC.

V gene TRBV6-2 or TRBV6-3 combines with J gene TRBJ2-7, with 9 bases fitting TRBD1. This CDR3 is built from 17 residues. Per germline, CDR1 MNHEY and CDR2 SVGEGT. Trimming cost V 0 bases and J 3 bases; bases outside gene matches: 9. The CDR3 DNA sequence: TGTGCCAGCAGTTACTCGAGAAAGACAGGGGGTAACTACGAGCAGTACTTC. Translation gives CASSYSRKTGGNYEQYF.

This clone was found a few times. The identical CDR3 is also encoded by other nucleotide sequences in the sample. The chain joins TRBV7-2 to TRBJ1-5; D unclear. The germline V gene encodes CDR1 SGHTA and CDR2 FQGNSA. V shed 0 bases and J shed 6 bases, with 9 bases lying between them. This CDR3 has 14 amino acids. CDR3 sequence reads: CASSLAPGSQPQHF. The DNA of the CDR3 is TGTGCCAGCAGCTTAGCCCCCGGGAGTCAGCCCCAGCATTTT.

This chain uses TRBV28 with TRBJ2-1, with 10 bases matching TRBD2. In germline, CDR1 is MDHEN, CDR2 SYDVKM. The CDR3 runs 17 residues. V was pared by 4 bases and J by 7 bases, with 13 bases of the junction left unmatched. The CDR3 sequence: CASSSILGLAGENEQFF. As DNA, the CDR3 is TGTGCCAGCAGTTCAATCCTGGGGCTAGCGGGGGAGAATGAGCAGTTCTTC.

The chain has TRBV9 and TRBJ1-4; 7 bases fit TRBD1. V was clipped by 4 bases and J by 0 bases; unmatched bases: 6. The CDR3 totals 16 residues. Germline loops: CDR1 SGDLS, CDR2 YYNGEE. CDR3 protein: CASSTGQLATNEKLFF. The DNA for the CDR3 is TGTGCCAGCAGCACGGGACAGCTTGCAACTAATGAAAAACTGTTTTTT.